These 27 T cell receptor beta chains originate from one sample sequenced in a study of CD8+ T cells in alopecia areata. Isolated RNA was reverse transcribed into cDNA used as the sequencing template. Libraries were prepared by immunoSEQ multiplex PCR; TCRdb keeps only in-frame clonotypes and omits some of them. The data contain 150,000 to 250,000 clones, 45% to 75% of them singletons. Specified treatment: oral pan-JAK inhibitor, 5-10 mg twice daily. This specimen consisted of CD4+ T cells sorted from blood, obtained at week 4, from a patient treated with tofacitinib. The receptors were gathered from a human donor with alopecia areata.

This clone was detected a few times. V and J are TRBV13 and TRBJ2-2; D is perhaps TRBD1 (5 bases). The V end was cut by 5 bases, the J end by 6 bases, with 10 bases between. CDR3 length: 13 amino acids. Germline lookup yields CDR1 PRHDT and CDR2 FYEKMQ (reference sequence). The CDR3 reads CASSLLGAGELFF. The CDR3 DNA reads TGTGCCAGCAGCCTCCTAGGGGCCGGGGAGCTGTTTTTT.

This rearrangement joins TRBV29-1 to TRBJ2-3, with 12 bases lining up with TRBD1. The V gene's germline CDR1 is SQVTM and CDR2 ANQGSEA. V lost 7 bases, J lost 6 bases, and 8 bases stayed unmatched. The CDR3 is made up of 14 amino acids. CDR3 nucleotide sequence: TGCAGCGCCCGAGAGGGACAGGGGGCGGATACGCAGTATTTT. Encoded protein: CSAREGQGADTQYF.

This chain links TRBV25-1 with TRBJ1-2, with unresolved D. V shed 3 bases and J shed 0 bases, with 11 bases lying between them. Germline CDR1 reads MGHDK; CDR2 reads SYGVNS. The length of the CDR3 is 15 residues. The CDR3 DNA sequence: TGTGCCAGCAGTGACCCAGGACTTGCTAACTATGGCTACACCTTC. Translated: CASSDPGLANYGYTF.

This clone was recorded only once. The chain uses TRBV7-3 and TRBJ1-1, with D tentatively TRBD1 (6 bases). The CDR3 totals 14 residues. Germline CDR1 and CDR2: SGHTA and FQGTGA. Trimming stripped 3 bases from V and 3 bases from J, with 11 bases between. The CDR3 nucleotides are TGTGCCAGCAGCTTCACAGGGACGGACACTGAAGCTTTCTTT. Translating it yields CASSFTGTDTEAFF.

The CDR3 sequence: CASSFGAWTSYEQYF. The CDR3, as DNA: TGCGCCAGCAGCTTCGGGGCCTGGACTTCCTACGAGCAGTACTTC. The chain uses TRBV5-1 and TRBJ2-7, with D perhaps TRBD1 or TRBD2 (5 bases each). V lost 2 bases to trimming and J lost 1 base, with 13 bases between them. The CDR3 has 15 amino acids. Germline V gives CDR1 SGHRS, CDR2 YFSETQ.

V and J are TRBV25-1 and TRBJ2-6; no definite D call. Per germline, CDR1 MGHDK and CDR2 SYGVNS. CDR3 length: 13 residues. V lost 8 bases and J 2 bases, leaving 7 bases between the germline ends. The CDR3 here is CASHQTGANVLTF. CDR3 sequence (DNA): TGTGCCAGCCATCAAACTGGGGCCAACGTCCTGACTTTC. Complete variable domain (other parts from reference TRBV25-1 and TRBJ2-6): EADIYQTPRYLVIGTGKKITLECSQTMGHDKMYWYQQDPGMELHLIHYSYGVNSTEKGDLSSESTVSRIRTEHFPLTLESARPSHTSQYLCASHQTGANVLTFGAGSRLTVL.

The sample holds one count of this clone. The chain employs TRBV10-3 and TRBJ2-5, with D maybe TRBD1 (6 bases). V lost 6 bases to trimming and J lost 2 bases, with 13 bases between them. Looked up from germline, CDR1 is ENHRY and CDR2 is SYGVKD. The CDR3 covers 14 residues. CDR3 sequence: CAIRDSFPQETQYF. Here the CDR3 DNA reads TGTGCCATCAGGGACAGTTTTCCTCAAGAGACCCAGTACTTC.

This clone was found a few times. The CDR3 DNA sequence: TGTGCCAGCAGTGAAGACCCGGGGACTAGACAAGAGACCCAGTACTTC. Protein product: CASSEDPGTRQETQYF. The rearrangement uses TRBV2 and TRBJ2-5; 8 bases map to TRBD2. Trimming took 1 base from V and 2 from J; bases not matched to a gene: 6. The CDR3 is 16 amino acids. CDR1 and CDR2 from the germline V gene are SNHLY and FYNNEI.

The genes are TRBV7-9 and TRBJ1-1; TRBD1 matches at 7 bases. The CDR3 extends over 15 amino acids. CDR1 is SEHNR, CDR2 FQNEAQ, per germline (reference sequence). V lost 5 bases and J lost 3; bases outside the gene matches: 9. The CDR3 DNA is TGTGCCAGCAGCCCACAGGGGTTGAGGGACACTGAAGCTTTCTTT. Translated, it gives CASSPQGLRDTEAFF.

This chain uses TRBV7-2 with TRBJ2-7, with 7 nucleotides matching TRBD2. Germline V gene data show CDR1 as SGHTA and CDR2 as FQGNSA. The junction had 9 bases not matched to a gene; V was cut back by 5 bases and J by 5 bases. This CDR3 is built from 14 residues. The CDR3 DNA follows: TGTGCCAGCAGCCTGACTAGCCCAGGCCACGAGCAGTACTTC. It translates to CASSLTSPGHEQYF.

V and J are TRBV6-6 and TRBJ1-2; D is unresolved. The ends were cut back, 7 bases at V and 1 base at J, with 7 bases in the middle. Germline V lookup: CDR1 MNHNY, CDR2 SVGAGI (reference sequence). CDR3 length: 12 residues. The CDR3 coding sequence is TGTGCCAGCATCGCCGGTAACTATGGCTACACCTTC. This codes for CASIAGNYGYTF.

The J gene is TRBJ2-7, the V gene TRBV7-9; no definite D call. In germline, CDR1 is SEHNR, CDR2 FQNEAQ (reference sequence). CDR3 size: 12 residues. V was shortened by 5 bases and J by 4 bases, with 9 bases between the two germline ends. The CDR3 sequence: CASSPDPYEQYF. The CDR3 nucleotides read TGTGCCAGCAGCCCCGACCCTTACGAGCAGTACTTC.

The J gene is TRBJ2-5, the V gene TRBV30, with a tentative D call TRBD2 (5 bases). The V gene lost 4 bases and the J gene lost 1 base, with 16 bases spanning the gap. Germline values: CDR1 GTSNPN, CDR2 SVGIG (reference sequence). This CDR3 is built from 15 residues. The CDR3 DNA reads TGTGCCTGGACTTCTCTGGGCGGGCCCCAAGAGACCCAGTACTTC. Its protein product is CAWTSLGGPQETQYF.

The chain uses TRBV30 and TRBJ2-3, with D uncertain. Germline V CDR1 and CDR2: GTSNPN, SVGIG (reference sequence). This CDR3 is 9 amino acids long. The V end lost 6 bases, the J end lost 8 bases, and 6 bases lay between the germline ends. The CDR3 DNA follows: TGTGCCTGTGAGGTTACGCAGTATTTT. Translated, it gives CACEVTQYF.

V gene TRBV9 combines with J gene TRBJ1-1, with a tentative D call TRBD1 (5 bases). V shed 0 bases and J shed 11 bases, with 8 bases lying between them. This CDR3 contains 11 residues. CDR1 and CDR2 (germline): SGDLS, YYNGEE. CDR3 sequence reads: CASSVGGVAFF. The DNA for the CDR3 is TGTGCCAGCAGCGTAGGGGGGGTGGCTTTCTTT.

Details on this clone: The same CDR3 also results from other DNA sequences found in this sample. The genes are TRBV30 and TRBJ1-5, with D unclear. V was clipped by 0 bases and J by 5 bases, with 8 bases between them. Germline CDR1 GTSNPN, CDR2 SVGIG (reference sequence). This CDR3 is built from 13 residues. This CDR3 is CAWSVGRDQPQHF. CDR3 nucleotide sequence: TGTGCCTGGAGTGTTGGGAGGGATCAGCCCCAGCATTTT.

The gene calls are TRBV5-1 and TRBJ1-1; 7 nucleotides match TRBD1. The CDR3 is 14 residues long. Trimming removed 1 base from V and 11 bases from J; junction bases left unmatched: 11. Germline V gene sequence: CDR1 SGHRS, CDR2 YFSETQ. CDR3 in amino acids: CASSLTGAELEAFF. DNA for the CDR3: TGCGCCAGCAGCTTGACAGGGGCCGAGTTGGAGGCTTTCTTT.

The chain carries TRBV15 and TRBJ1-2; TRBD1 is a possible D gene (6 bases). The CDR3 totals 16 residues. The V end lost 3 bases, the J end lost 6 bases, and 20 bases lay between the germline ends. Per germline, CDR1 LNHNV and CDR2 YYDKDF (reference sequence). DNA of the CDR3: TGTGCCACCAGCAGTAGCCAGGGGATGATGGCGAATGGCTACACCTTC. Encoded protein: CATSSSQGMMANGYTF.

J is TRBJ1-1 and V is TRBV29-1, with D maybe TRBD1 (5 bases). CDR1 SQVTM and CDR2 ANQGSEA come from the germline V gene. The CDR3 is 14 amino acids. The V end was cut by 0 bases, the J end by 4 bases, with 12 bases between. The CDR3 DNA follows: TGCAGCGTTGAAGAGGGGCGGAGGGCCACTGAAGCTTTCTTT. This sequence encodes CSVEEGRRATEAFF.

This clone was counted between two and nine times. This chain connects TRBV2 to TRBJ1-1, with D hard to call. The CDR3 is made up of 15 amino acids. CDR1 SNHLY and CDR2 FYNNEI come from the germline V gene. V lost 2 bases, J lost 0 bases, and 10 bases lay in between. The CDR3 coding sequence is TGTGCCAGCAGTGAAATGGGGTTTCTGAACACTGAAGCTTTCTTT. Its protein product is CASSEMGFLNTEAFF.

CDR3 sequence (DNA): TGCGCCAGCAGCCAAGCGGGTCTCAAGGGCAATCAGCCCCAGCATTTT. Encoded protein: CASSQAGLKGNQPQHF. The chain recombines TRBV4-1 with TRBJ1-5, with D unresolved. The CDR3 contains 16 residues. Germline V CDR1 and CDR2: MGHRA, YSYEKL. The V end lost 1 base, the J end lost 2 bases, and 12 bases lay between the germline ends.

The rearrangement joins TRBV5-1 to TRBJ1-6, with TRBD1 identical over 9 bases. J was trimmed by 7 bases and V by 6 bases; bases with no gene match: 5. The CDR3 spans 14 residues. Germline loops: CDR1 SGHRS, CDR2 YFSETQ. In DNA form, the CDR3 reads TGCGCCAGCACCCCCGGGACAGGGAATTCACCCCTCCACTTT. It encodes CASTPGTGNSPLHF.

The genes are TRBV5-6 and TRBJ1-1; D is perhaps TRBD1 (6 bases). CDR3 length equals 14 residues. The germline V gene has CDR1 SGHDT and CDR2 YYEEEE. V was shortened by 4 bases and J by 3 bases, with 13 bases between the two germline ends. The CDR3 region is CASSQQGSDTEAFF. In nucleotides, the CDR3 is TGTGCCAGCAGCCAACAGGGCTCGGACACTGAAGCTTTCTTT.

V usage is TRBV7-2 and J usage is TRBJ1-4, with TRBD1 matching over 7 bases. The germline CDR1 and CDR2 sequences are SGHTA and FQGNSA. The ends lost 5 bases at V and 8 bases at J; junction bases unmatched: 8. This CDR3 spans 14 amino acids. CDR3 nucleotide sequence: TGTGCCAGCAGCCCCGGGACAGCAGAAGAAAAACTGTTTTTT. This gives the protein CASSPGTAEEKLFF.

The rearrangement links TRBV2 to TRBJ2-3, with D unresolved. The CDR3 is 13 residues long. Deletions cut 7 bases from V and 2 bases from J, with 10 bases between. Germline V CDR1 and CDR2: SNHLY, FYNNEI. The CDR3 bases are TGTGCCAGCAAGGACGGTTCCACAGATACGCAGTATTTT. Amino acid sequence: CASKDGSTDTQYF.

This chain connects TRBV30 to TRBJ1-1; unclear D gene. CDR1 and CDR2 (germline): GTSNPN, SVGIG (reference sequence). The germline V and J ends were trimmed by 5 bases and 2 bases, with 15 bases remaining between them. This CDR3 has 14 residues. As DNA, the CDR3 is TGTGCCTGGGATCGGGCACCTGACAACACTGAAGCTTTCTTT. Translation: CAWDRAPDNTEAFF.

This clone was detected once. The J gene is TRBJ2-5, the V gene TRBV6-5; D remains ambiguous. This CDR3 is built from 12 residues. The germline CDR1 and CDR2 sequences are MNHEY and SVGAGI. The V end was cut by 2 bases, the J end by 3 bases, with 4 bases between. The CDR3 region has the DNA TGTGCCAGCAGTTACGGGAAAGAGACCCAGTACTTC. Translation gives CASSYGKETQYF.